A selection of T cell receptor beta chains follows, all from one sample in a study of T cell responses to AZD1222 COVID-19 vaccine. Assay: immunoSEQ multiplex PCR; the TCRdb copy retains only in-frame clones and omits some. The sample includes about 110,000 clones, roughly 82% of them seen just once. The specimen comprised peripheral blood, sampled on day 0 of AZD1222 vaccination. The receptor source for this set is an adult in good health. Each CDR3 is given with its conserved first and last residue. The D gene is left open where the match is weak. Some rows mark clone size as missing; the rest say once, few, many or name a class of expanded clone.

few,TRBJ1-2,TRBV19,-,CASNPRVGAGGYTF,TGTGCCAGTAACCCCAGGGTGGGGGCTGGTGGCTACACCTTC
-,TRBJ1-2,TRBV19,-,CARRIYYGYTF,TGTGCCAGGAGAATTTACTATGGCTACACCTTC
-,TRBJ1-6,TRBV27,-,CASSLRQLSSYNSPLHF,TGTGCCAGCAGTTTACGACAGCTGAGCTCCTATAATTCACCCCTCCACTTT
-,TRBJ2-7,TRBV10-2,-,CASSAGYEQYF,TGCGCCAGCTCGGCGGGTTACGAGCAGTACTTC
-,TRBJ1-5,TRBV19,-,CASSIVADFDQPQHF,TGTGCCAGTAGTATTGTGGCAGATTTTGATCAGCCCCAGCATTTT
-,TRBJ1-2,TRBV2,TRBD1,CASSASGQGIYGYTF,TGTGCCAGCAGTGCTTCCGGACAGGGCATCTATGGCTACACCTTC
-,TRBJ2-1,TRBV15,TRBD1,CATSSTGAWEQFF,TGTGCCACCAGCAGTACAGGGGCGTGGGAGCAGTTCTTC
-,TRBJ1-3,TRBV7-7,-,CASSREAGNTIYF,TGTGCCAGCAGCAGGGAGGCTGGAAACACCATATATTTT
-,TRBJ2-1,TRBV18,-,CASSPGAIGNEQFF,TGTGCCAGCTCACCCGGGGCAATAGGCAATGAGCAGTTCTTC
-,TRBJ1-2,TRBV19,-,CASTLGGNYGYTF,TGTGCCAGTACCCTGGGGGGAAACTATGGCTACACCTTC
-,TRBJ1-2,TRBV12-5,-,CASGFSGAGSTF,TGTGCTAGTGGTTTTAGTGGGGCAGGGTCCACCTTC
-,TRBJ1-2,TRBV30,TRBD1,CAWNRDRERDGYTF,TGTGCCTGGAACCGGGACAGGGAAAGGGATGGCTACACCTTC
-,TRBJ2-2,TRBV19,TRBD1,CASRGTAVTGELFF,TGTGCCAGTAGGGGGACAGCCGTCACCGGGGAGCTGTTTTTT
-,TRBJ2-1,TRBV10-3,-,CAISYTGSYNEQFF,TGTGCCATCAGTTATACCGGGAGCTACAATGAGCAGTTCTTC